A selection of T cell receptor beta chains follows, all from one sample in a study of blood T cell repertoires in COVID-19. Generated by immunoSEQ multiplex PCR, the TCRdb table keeps only in-frame clones and is missing some. The data show approximately 200,000 clones, about 81% seen once. The sample was peripheral blood. These receptor sequences come from a woman of 80 years or more with COVID-19, enrolled during active disease. The CDR3 runs from the conserved cysteine through the conserved F or W. The D gene is left open where the match is weak. Clone size is shown for a subset of rows, as once, few, many or a class of expanded clone.

v_gene	abundance	d_gene	j_gene	CDR3nt	CDR3aa
TRBV14	once	TRBD2	TRBJ2-1	TGTGCCAGCAGCCAAGATCTAGGACTAGCGGGAAACAATGAGCAGTTCTTC	CASSQDLGLAGNNEQFF
TRBV3-1/TRBV3-2	NA	NA	TRBJ2-1	TGTGCCAGCAGCCAAGCAGCGGATTACTACAATGAGCAGTTCTTC	CASSQAADYYNEQFF
TRBV7-9	NA	TRBD2	TRBJ2-7	TGTGCCAGCAGCCCTTGGGGGGGTCCCTACGAGCAGTACTTC	CASSPWGGPYEQYF
TRBV3-1/TRBV3-2	NA	TRBD1	TRBJ2-7	TGTGCCAGCAGCGATAGACAGGGTCTCTACGAGCAGTACTTC	CASSDRQGLYEQYF
TRBV5-1	NA	NA	TRBJ1-1	TGCGCCAGCAGCCCCTGGGGGGGGAACACTGAAGCTTTCTTT	CASSPWGGNTEAFF
TRBV7-3	few	NA	TRBJ1-6	TGTGCCAGCAGCTTCGGACATTTCGTTAGTTCACCCCTCCACTTT	CASSFGHFVSSPLHF
TRBV5-1	NA	NA	TRBJ1-6	TGCGCCAGCAGGGCCGACGGAGAATATAATTCACCCCTCCACTTT	CASRADGEYNSPLHF
TRBV5-1	NA	NA	TRBJ2-3	TGCGCCAGCAGCGAAGCTGGGAGTGATACGCAGTATTTT	CASSEAGSDTQYF
TRBV27	NA	NA	TRBJ2-5	TGTGCCAGCAGTTTCAGGGATCAAGAGACCCAGTACTTC	CASSFRDQETQYF
TRBV5-5	NA	TRBD2	TRBJ2-1	TGTGCCAGCAGCTTGGCCAATAGGTGGGGGGAGGGCTACAATGAGCAGTTCTTC	CASSLANRWGEGYNEQFF
TRBV11-3	NA	NA	TRBJ2-5	TGTGCCAGCAGCCCCTTAGCCGTCTCCCTAGATCTCCAAGAGACCCAGTACTTC	CASSPLAVSLDLQETQYF
TRBV27	NA	NA	TRBJ1-4	TGTGCCAGCAGATCCGTAAGGGGTATAGGTGAAAAACTGTTTTTT	CASRSVRGIGEKLFF
TRBV7-6	NA	NA	TRBJ1-2	TGTGCCAGCAGCCCTGGAAGTTCGGGGGGGTCCTATGGCTACACCTTC	CASSPGSSGGSYGYTF
TRBV7-2	NA	NA	TRBJ1-5	TGTGCCAGCAGCTCCAGGGCTTACCGCGGGAACAATCAGCCCCAGCATTTT	CASSSRAYRGNNQPQHF
TRBV7-9	NA	NA	TRBJ2-5	TGTGCCAGCAGCTTAACCGGGGAGAGAGAGACCCAGTACTTC	CASSLTGERETQYF
TRBV19	NA	NA	TRBJ1-2	TGTGCCAGTAGTATTGGACAGAATTCCTATGGCTACACCTTC	CASSIGQNSYGYTF
TRBV7-6	NA	TRBD2	TRBJ2-1	TGTGCCAGCAGCCGACTAGCGGGAGGGGGATACAATGAGCAGTTCTTC	CASSRLAGGGYNEQFF